This T cell receptor (beta chain) was sequenced during a study of blood T cell repertoires in COVID-19. Generated by immunoSEQ multiplex PCR, the TCRdb table keeps only in-frame clones and is missing some. The table includes under 65,000 clones, roughly 82% detected once. Details on this clone: A read error may produce the germline difference seen at one junction end.

In germline, CDR1 is SGHRS, CDR2 YFSETQ. This CDR3 is 14 amino acids long. The source material was peripheral blood. This clonotype was obtained from a woman aged 60 to 75 with acute or convalescent COVID-19. The chain recombines TRBV5-1 with TRBJ2-1, with TRBD1 matching 7 bases. This CDR3 reads CASGLGTANNEQFF. The CDR3 bases are TGCGCCAGCGGCTTGGGGACAGCGAACAATGAGCAGTTCTTC.